The clone carrying this T cell receptor (beta chain) is a singleton in its sample. The data were obtained in a study of blood T cell repertoires in COVID-19. Only in-frame clones appear in the TCRdb table, and some are missing; sequencing was by immunoSEQ multiplex PCR. The sample consists of just over 65,000 clones, 86% of them appearing once. The germline V and J ends were trimmed by 2 bases and 2 bases, with 13 bases remaining between them. Germline V lookup: CDR1 SGHVS, CDR2 FQNEAQ. The CDR3 length is 15 residues. This TCR came from a man aged 25-40 years with acute or convalescent COVID-19. The chain carries TRBV7-8 and TRBJ2-7, with D tentatively TRBD1 (5 bases). The source material was peripheral blood. CDR3 sequence: CASSLKRQGTYEQYF. In DNA form, the CDR3 reads TGTGCCAGCAGCTTAAAGAGGCAGGGAACCTACGAGCAGTACTTC.